The 24 T cell receptor beta chains presented below share a single source sample, sequenced in a study of T-cell reconstitution after alpha-beta-depleted transplantation in children. Preparation of the TCRbeta library was carried out with unique molecular identifiers. TCRdb itself ran the PCR reads through MiXCR, one entry per CDR3 protein. The sample has about 220,000 distinct CDR3 sequences, under 20% seen once. Sequencing was performed on PBMCs, mostly from graft donor cells, taken 360 days after TCRalphabeta/CD19-depleted stem cell transplant. The receptors derive from a male patient aged 2-15 years who had a stem cell transplant for acute lymphoblastic leukemia, so the T cells may come from the graft donor.

This CDR3 is CSVESRLQGSGANVLTF. The CDR3 DNA is TGCAGCGTTGAGTCCCGCCTTCAGGGTTCTGGGGCCAACGTCCTGACTTTC. The genes are TRBV29-1 and TRBJ2-6, with a weak D call TRBD1 (5 bases). V lost 3 bases to trimming and J lost 1 base, with 16 bases between them. Germline V gene lookup returns CDR1 SQVTM and CDR2 ANQGSEA. The CDR3 length is 17 residues.

The V and J genes are TRBV7-2 and TRBJ2-3; the match to TRBD2 covers 9 bases. CDR3 length equals 16 residues. Germline values: CDR1 SGHTA, CDR2 FQGNSA. J lost 2 bases, V lost 2 bases, and 5 bases had no gene match. The CDR3 nucleotides are TGTGCCAGCAGCTTAACCTCTAGCGGGGTCACAGATACGCAGTATTTT. It specifies CASSLTSSGVTDTQYF.

This chain connects TRBV27 to TRBJ1-1; D unresolved. CDR1 and CDR2 from the germline V gene are MNHEY and SMNVEV (reference sequence). CDR3 length: 14 residues. V gave up 5 bases and J gave up 7 bases, with 17 bases separating them. The CDR3 DNA is TGTGCCAGCAGTCCCAACCTGGGAGTGAGTGAAGCTTTCTTT. Translation gives CASSPNLGVSEAFF.

V is TRBV5-1 and J is TRBJ1-4; D not certain. The CDR3 has 16 amino acids. V was clipped by 0 bases and J by 5 bases, with 14 bases between them. Germline V lookup: CDR1 SGHRS, CDR2 YFSETQ. The DNA of the CDR3 is TGCGCCAGCAGCTTGGCCGATCCATTTTCCAATGAAAAACTGTTTTTT. Protein product: CASSLADPFSNEKLFF.

This clonotype was seen a handful of times. This chain links TRBV6-1 with TRBJ1-5; 7 positions agree with TRBD1. Looked up from germline, CDR1 is MNHNS and CDR2 is SASEGT. With 6 bases clipped from V and 2 bases from J, the junction kept 4 bases outside the gene matches. The length of the CDR3 is 14 residues. CDR3 sequence (DNA): TGTGCCAGCAGAAACAGGGGCGGCAATCAGCCCCAGCATTTT. Its protein is CASRNRGGNQPQHF.

Only a few counts were recorded for this clonotype. The J gene is TRBJ2-5, the V gene TRBV18; D is undetermined. Germline V gives CDR1 KGHSH, CDR2 LQKENI. The CDR3 spans 12 residues. With 0 bases removed from V and 11 bases from J, the gap between germline ends came to 10 bases. Here the CDR3 DNA reads TGTGCCAGCTCACCACCAGGGTGGGAACAGTACTTC. Translated: CASSPPGWEQYF.

This clonotype was seen more than once but under ten times. The gene calls are TRBV5-5 and TRBJ2-7; 8 positions match TRBD1. This CDR3 region has 16 residues. Germline CDR1 SGHKS, CDR2 YYEKEE (reference sequence). V gave up 4 bases and J gave up 3 bases; unmatched junction bases: 12. CDR3 region: CASSRPSGQGYYEQYF. Here the CDR3 DNA reads TGTGCCAGCAGCCGACCATCCGGACAGGGATACTACGAGCAGTACTTC.

The CDR3 here is CSARTGFDEQFF. The DNA of the CDR3 is TGCAGTGCGAGAACGGGGTTCGATGAGCAGTTCTTC. The chain links TRBV20-1 to TRBJ2-1, with D possibly being TRBD2 (5 bases). CDR3 length: 12 residues. Between the trimmed V and J ends, which lost 6 bases and 8 bases, there was a span of 14 bases. Germline CDR1 and CDR2: DFQATT and SNEGSKA (reference sequence).

This clonotype was counted a few times. The chain is built from TRBV11-2 and TRBJ2-3; 10 bases map to TRBD1. CDR1 is SGHAT and CDR2 is FQNNGV in the germline V gene. The CDR3 is made up of 19 amino acids. With 4 bases clipped from V and 2 bases from J, the junction kept 15 bases outside the gene matches. CDR3 sequence (DNA): TGTGCCAGCAGCTCGCACTTTTCTCCGGGACAGGGGTCCACAGATACGCAGTATTTT. Its translation: CASSSHFSPGQGSTDTQYF. The complete variable domain, with remaining parts taken from reference TRBV11-2 and TRBJ2-3, reads EAGVAQSPRYKIIEKRQSVAFWCNPISGHATLYWYQQILGQGPKLLIQFQNNGVVDDSQLPKDRFSAERLKGVDSTLKIQPAKLEDSAVYLCASSSHFSPGQGSTDTQYFGPGTRLTVL.

This clonotype was counted only a few times. The V and J genes are TRBV27 and TRBJ1-1, with TRBD1 as a possible D gene (5 bases). The germline gives CDR1 MNHEY, CDR2 SMNVEV (reference sequence). The CDR3 totals 14 residues. V was trimmed by 1 base and J by 2 bases, leaving 8 bases between them. The CDR3 DNA follows: TGTGCCAGCAGTTTATTGAGGGGAAACACTGAAGCTTTCTTT. This sequence encodes CASSLLRGNTEAFF.

This clonotype was recorded at least ten times. The chain employs TRBV20-1 and TRBJ2-2; no definite D call. The CDR3 loop spans 14 amino acids. V was trimmed by 3 bases and J by 5 bases, leaving 13 bases between them. Germline V CDR1 and CDR2: DFQATT, SNEGSKA (reference sequence). For the CDR3, the DNA is TGCAGTGCTAGTTCTACAGACGGGACCGGGGAGCTGTTTTTT. Amino acids: CSASSTDGTGELFF.

The chain links TRBV7-2 to TRBJ2-5; 8 nucleotides align to TRBD1. This CDR3 region has 18 residues. CDR1 is SGHTA and CDR2 is FQGNSA in the germline V gene. The trim removed 0 bases at V and 3 bases at J, leaving 12 bases unmatched. The CDR3 loop is CASSLAGVTGGFEETQYF. The DNA of the CDR3 is TGTGCCAGCAGCTTAGCCGGGGTCACAGGGGGGTTTGAAGAGACCCAGTACTTC. The full variable domain, its missing parts supplied by reference TRBV7-2 and TRBJ2-5, is GAGVSQSPSNKVTEKGKDVELRCDPISGHTALYWYRQSLGQGLEFLIYFQGNSAPDKSGLPSDRFSAERTGGSVSTLTIQRTQQEDSAVYLCASSLAGVTGGFEETQYFGPGTRLLVL.

The table lists this clonotype with a few counts. The genes are TRBV7-7 and TRBJ2-7; 7 bases line up with TRBD1. The V gene end was trimmed by 5 bases and the J gene end by 2 bases; junction bases not matched to a gene: 9. Germline V CDR1 and CDR2: SSHAT, FNYEAQ (reference sequence). The CDR3 is 15 amino acids. The CDR3 DNA reads TGTGCCAGCAGCCCAGAGACAGGGTTAGCCTACGAGCAGTACTTC. This translates into CASSPETGLAYEQYF.

The V and J genes are TRBV25-1 and TRBJ2-7; D is undetermined. The germline V and J ends were trimmed by 3 bases and 2 bases, with 14 bases remaining between them. Germline V lookup: CDR1 MGHDK, CDR2 SYGVNS. The CDR3 has 15 amino acids. The CDR3 DNA is TGTGCCAGCAGTGACCCCGGGTTTGGTGCCTACGAGCAGTACTTC. Amino acid sequence: CASSDPGFGAYEQYF.

V and J are TRBV13 and TRBJ2-3; a weak D match, TRBD2 (6 bases). Trimming took 2 bases from V and 3 from J, leaving 15 bases between them. This CDR3 is 16 amino acids long. Germline CDR1 PRHDT, CDR2 FYEKMQ (reference sequence). The CDR3 nucleotides read TGTGCCAGCAGCTTAAACGTGGGAGGATGGACAGATACGCAGTATTTT. Its translation is CASSLNVGGWTDTQYF.

This clonotype was detected many times. V gene TRBV6-1 combines with J gene TRBJ1-1, with a possible D match to TRBD1 (6 bases). Germline V gene data show CDR1 as MNHNS and CDR2 as SASEGT. The length of the CDR3 is 14 residues. V was cut by 6 bases and J by 4 bases, with 15 bases left in between. The CDR3 reads CASRKDSGSTEAFF. The CDR3 DNA reads TGTGCCAGCAGAAAGGACAGTGGTTCCACTGAAGCTTTCTTT.

The table lists this clonotype with a few counts. This sequence joins TRBV3-1 and TRBJ2-3; D is possibly TRBD2 (6 bases). The V end was cut by 6 bases, the J end by 2 bases, with 9 bases between. This CDR3 contains 13 residues. CDR1 and CDR2 (germline): LGHDT, YNNKEL (reference sequence). In nucleotides, the CDR3 is TGTGCCAGCAGTCGACTAGACACAGATACGCAGTATTTT. Translated: CASSRLDTDTQYF.

This clonotype appeared a few times. One junction end disagrees with the germline gene, perhaps due to a read error. The chain recombines TRBV7-7 with TRBJ2-1; 11 bases fit TRBD1. Germline lookup yields CDR1 SSHAT and CDR2 FNYEAQ (reference sequence). The CDR3 has 16 amino acids. The CDR3 nucleotides read TGTGCTAGCAGCAATTCCGGGACAGGGGGTTATCATGAGCAGTTCTTC. This encodes CASSNSGTGGYHEQFF.

V usage is TRBV6-4 and J usage is TRBJ1-1, with 9 bases that match TRBD1. Looked up from germline, CDR1 is MRHNA and CDR2 is SNTAGT. After removal of 0 bases from V and 1 base from J, the junction contained 0 bases not matched to a gene. The CDR3 runs to 15 residues. The CDR3 region has the DNA TGTGCCAGCAGTGACTCGGGACAGGGGAACACTGAAGCTTTCTTT. Its translation: CASSDSGQGNTEAFF.

V and J are TRBV29-1 and TRBJ2-7, with D possibly being TRBD2 (6 bases). The germline CDR1 and CDR2 sequences are SQVTM and ANQGSEA. V was shortened by 1 base and J by 2 bases, with 9 bases between the two germline ends. The CDR3 runs to 13 residues. This chain's CDR3 is CSVEAPGAYEQYF. As DNA, the CDR3 is TGCAGCGTTGAAGCCCCGGGGGCCTACGAGCAGTACTTC.

This clonotype has just a few counts. V is TRBV20-1 and J is TRBJ2-2; 10 nucleotides agree with TRBD2. Per germline, CDR1 DFQATT and CDR2 SNEGSKA (reference sequence). The V segment lost 0 bases and the J segment 6 bases; nucleotides outside the gene matches: 10. The CDR3 totals 17 residues. CDR3 residues: CSARDRVAGGPSGELFF. The CDR3, as DNA: TGCAGTGCTAGAGATAGGGTAGCGGGGGGCCCATCCGGGGAGCTGTTTTTT.

The sample holds a few counts of this clonotype. V usage is TRBV4-1 and J usage is TRBJ1-1; D gene uncertain. The CDR3 covers 13 residues. Germline CDR1 is MGHRA and CDR2 is YSYEKL. Trimming removed 5 bases from V and 4 bases from J, with 11 bases in between. CDR3 sequence: CASSIVLGTEAFF. As DNA, the CDR3 is TGCGCCAGCAGCATCGTCCTGGGCACTGAAGCTTTCTTT.

The V call is TRBV10-3, the J call TRBJ1-1; D is uncertain. This CDR3 spans 14 amino acids. Trimming pared 2 bases from V and 3 bases from J, leaving 10 bases between. Per the germline V gene, CDR1 is ENHRY and CDR2 is SYGVKD. CDR3 sequence reads: CAISEVGRDTEAFF. For the CDR3, the DNA is TGTGCCATCAGTGAGGTCGGTCGAGACACTGAAGCTTTCTTT.

This clonotype appeared many times. The V and J genes are TRBV7-8 and TRBJ1-4, with D hard to call. Germline-derived CDR1 and CDR2 are SGHVS and FQNEAQ. V lost 3 bases, J lost 3 bases, and 11 bases lay in between. This CDR3 contains 15 residues. The CDR3 here is CASSLWASPNEKLFF. In DNA form, the CDR3 reads TGTGCCAGCAGCTTGTGGGCCTCCCCTAATGAAAAACTGTTTTTT.